The 19 T cell receptor beta chains below come from one sample, sequenced in a study of beta chain features in type 1 diabetes. Every bit of the isolated RNA underwent reverse transcription, so sequencing read expressed TCRB transcripts. Profiling relied on immunoSEQ multiplex PCR, and the TCRdb table lists in-frame clones only, not all of them. Of over 700,000 clones listed, about a sixth were seen once; the top ten hold 0.02% to 0.03%. Sequenced material: naive CD4+ T cells from blood. These receptors came from a woman aged 18-29 years in good health.

The CDR3 is CASSGQGGLTEAFF. CDR3 in DNA: TGTGCCAGCAGCGGACAGGGCGGGTTAACTGAAGCTTTCTTT. V usage is TRBV9 and J usage is TRBJ1-1; TRBD1 aligns across 7 bases. Per germline, CDR1 SGDLS and CDR2 YYNGEE. J lost 5 bases, V lost 3 bases, and 7 bases had no gene match. The CDR3 has 14 residues.

The genes are TRBV9 and TRBJ2-7, with 9 bases fitting TRBD1. The CDR3 consists of 15 residues. CDR1 and CDR2 (germline): SGDLS, YYNGEE. V gave up 3 bases and J gave up 3 bases; unmatched junction bases: 7. CDR3 amino acids: CASSGRDRADYEQYF. In DNA form, the CDR3 reads TGTGCCAGCAGCGGCCGGGACAGGGCTGACTACGAGCAGTACTTC.

The chain has TRBV10-3 and TRBJ1-1; D is unclear. This CDR3 has 14 residues. The germline V gene encodes CDR1 ENHRY and CDR2 SYGVKD. With 11 bases removed from V and 0 bases from J, the gap between germline ends came to 16 bases. CDR3 region: CASAPKDLNTEAFF. The CDR3 DNA reads as TGTGCCTCGGCACCCAAGGACTTGAACACTGAAGCTTTCTTT.

The V gene is TRBV6-6, the J gene TRBJ1-4; 8 nucleotides line up with TRBD1. Germline values: CDR1 MNHNY, CDR2 SVGAGI (reference sequence). V gave up 4 bases and J gave up 0 bases; unmatched junction bases: 4. This CDR3 is built from 16 residues. As DNA, the CDR3 is TGTGCCAGCAGTTCTGGACAGGGAGCAACTAATGAAAAACTGTTTTTT. The encoded protein is CASSSGQGATNEKLFF.

As to this clone: At the DNA level, this CDR3 is encoded by other sequences in the same sample as well. V and J are TRBV4-1 and TRBJ1-5; no clear D gene. The germline V and J ends were trimmed by 1 base and 1 base, with 5 bases remaining between them. Germline V gives CDR1 MGHRA, CDR2 YSYEKL. CDR3 size: 14 residues. The CDR3: CASSQVGSNQPQHF. The CDR3 bases are TGCGCCAGCAGCCAAGTGGGGAGCAATCAGCCCCAGCATTTT.

This clone was detected only a few times. The chain employs TRBV7-2 and TRBJ2-7; a possible D gene is TRBD2 (5 bases). V gave up 3 bases and J gave up 2 bases, with 17 bases separating them. Germline assignment: CDR1 SGHTA and CDR2 FQGNSA. The CDR3 covers 16 residues. CDR3 nucleotide sequence: TGTGCCAGCAGCTTGAGTTCGGCGGCGGGTACCTACGAGCAGTACTTC. Translation: CASSLSSAAGTYEQYF.

The V gene is TRBV5-4, the J gene TRBJ1-4; no clear D. CDR1 is SGHNT, CDR2 YYREEE, per germline (reference sequence). V lost 4 bases, J lost 2 bases, and 15 bases lay in between. The CDR3 loop spans 16 amino acids. CDR3 nucleotides: TGTGCCAGCAGCCAAGGAACGCTGGTGACTAATGAAAAACTGTTTTTT. Protein: CASSQGTLVTNEKLFF.

CDR3 sequence: CASSLGGREKLFF. The CDR3 DNA reads as TGTGCCAGCAGTTTAGGGGGGCGTGAAAAACTGTTTTTT. V and J are TRBV27 and TRBJ1-4; tentatively, D is TRBD1 (6 bases). Germline loops: CDR1 MNHEY, CDR2 SMNVEV (reference sequence). The ends were cut back, 2 bases at V and 7 bases at J, with 8 bases in the middle. CDR3 length: 13 residues.

This clone was counted only a few times. V and J are TRBV7-2 and TRBJ2-7, with TRBD1 matching 7 bases. Germline CDR1 and CDR2: SGHTA and FQGNSA. The CDR3 has 14 amino acids. The V and J ends lost 5 bases and 3 bases, in that order; junction bases with no gene match: 7. CDR3 residues: CASSPARDSYEQYF. Written as DNA, the CDR3 is TGTGCCAGCAGCCCAGCACGGGACAGCTACGAGCAGTACTTC. The full variable domain, rest sourced from reference TRBV7-2 and TRBJ2-7, is GAGVSQSPSNKVTEKGKDVELRCDPISGHTALYWYRQSLGQGLEFLIYFQGNSAPDKSGLPSDRFSAERTGGSVSTLTIQRTQQEDSAVYLCASSPARDSYEQYFGPGTRLTVT.

The chain carries TRBV7-3 and TRBJ1-1; D is unresolved. The CDR3 has 15 amino acids. Per the germline V gene, CDR1 is SGHTA and CDR2 is FQGTGA. Trimming took 1 base from V and 0 from J, leaving 9 bases between them. CDR3 sequence reads: CASSLSGSMNTEAFF. The CDR3 bases are TGTGCCAGCAGCTTAAGCGGCAGTATGAACACTGAAGCTTTCTTT.

The chain has TRBV7-9 and TRBJ2-3; D might be TRBD1 or TRBD2, each matching 5 bases. V lost 2 bases and J 6 bases, leaving 12 bases between the germline ends. CDR3 length: 14 amino acids. Germline V gene lookup returns CDR1 SEHNR and CDR2 FQNEAQ (reference sequence). This CDR3 reads CASSLLSGLDTQYF. DNA for the CDR3: TGTGCCAGCAGCTTATTGTCGGGGCTGGATACGCAGTATTTT. The complete variable domain, with remaining parts taken from reference TRBV7-9 and TRBJ2-3, reads DTGVSQNPRHKITKRGQNVTFRCDPISEHNRLYWYRQTLGQGPEFLTYFQNEAQLEKSRLLSDRFSAERPKGSFSTLEIQRTEQGDSAMYLCASSLLSGLDTQYFGPGTRLTVL.

This sequence joins TRBV6-1 and TRBJ1-5, with a weak D call TRBD1 (6 bases). Trimming took off 4 bases at V and 4 bases at J, with 14 bases between the two ends. The CDR3 totals 15 residues. The germline CDR1 and CDR2 sequences are MNHNS and SASEGT. CDR3 sequence reads: CASSVGGGVNQPQHF. The DNA of the CDR3 is TGTGCCAGCAGTGTCGGAGGGGGAGTTAATCAGCCCCAGCATTTT.

The chain combines TRBV6-1 with TRBJ2-1, with D perhaps assigned TRBD1 or TRBD2 (5 bases each). The germline V gene encodes CDR1 MNHNS and CDR2 SASEGT. The CDR3 runs to 15 residues. The germline V and J ends were trimmed by 8 bases and 8 bases, with 22 bases remaining between them. The DNA for the CDR3 is TGTGCCAGCCATGTTAGGGGCGGGCTGGGTGATGAGCAGTTCTTC. Protein product: CASHVRGGLGDEQFF.

This rearrangement joins TRBV18 to TRBJ2-7; 10 bases map to TRBD2. In germline, CDR1 is KGHSH, CDR2 LQKENI. The J segment lost 2 bases and the V segment lost 3 bases, leaving 4 bases of the junction unmatched. The CDR3 contains 15 residues. The CDR3 coding sequence is TGTGCCAGCTCACCTGGACTAGCGGTAGCCTACGAGCAGTACTTC. The encoded protein is CASSPGLAVAYEQYF.

The chain is built from TRBV2 and TRBJ2-2; D unresolved. This CDR3 is 14 amino acids long. Per germline, CDR1 SNHLY and CDR2 FYNNEI. Trimming removed 8 bases from V and 2 bases from J, with 12 bases in between. DNA of the CDR3: TGTGCCAGCCGCGGAAATTTTAACACCGGGGAGCTGTTTTTT. Amino acid sequence: CASRGNFNTGELFF.

This rearrangement joins TRBV11-2 to TRBJ2-1; TRBD2 matches at 7 bases. This CDR3 comprises 13 residues. CDR1 is SGHAT, CDR2 FQNNGV, per germline. The V and J ends lost 3 bases and 9 bases, in that order; junction bases with no gene match: 5. For the CDR3, the DNA is TGTGCCAGCAGCTTTCGGGAGGTAGCTGAGCAGTTCTTC. Translation: CASSFREVAEQFF.

The V and J genes are TRBV28 and TRBJ2-5, with D uncertain. V lost 3 bases and J 4 bases, leaving 15 bases between the germline ends. This CDR3 is 15 amino acids long. Germline V gene lookup returns CDR1 MDHEN and CDR2 SYDVKM. The CDR3: CASSFLRGGSETQYF. Written as DNA, the CDR3 is TGTGCCAGCAGTTTTTTAAGAGGCGGTTCAGAGACCCAGTACTTC.

The chain joins TRBV11-2 to TRBJ2-7; 12 bases are a match to TRBD1. With V trimmed by 4 bases and J by 7 bases, 8 bases remained unmatched. Germline values: CDR1 SGHAT, CDR2 FQNNGV. The CDR3 totals 15 residues. The chain's CDR3 is CASSSPGQGAREQYF. DNA for the CDR3: TGTGCCAGCAGCTCTCCGGGACAGGGGGCGCGAGAGCAGTACTTC.

This clone has only a few counts. The V call is TRBV20-1, the J call TRBJ2-1; D gene unclear. CDR1 DFQATT and CDR2 SNEGSKA come from the germline V gene (reference sequence). Trimming pared 1 base from V and 11 bases from J, leaving 9 bases between. This CDR3 spans 11 amino acids. The CDR3 is CSARAVLKQFF. In nucleotides, the CDR3 is TGCAGTGCTAGAGCGGTCTTGAAGCAGTTCTTC.